The sequence of this T cell receptor beta chain was determined in a study of blood T cell repertoires in COVID-19. The protocol was immunoSEQ multiplex PCR, while the TCRdb copy is restricted to in-frame clones and leaves out a portion. The sample lists roughly 250,000 clones, 86% seen once, with around 2.1% in the top ten. The CDR3 is made up of 14 amino acids. The V and J ends lost 2 bases and 2 bases respectively, with 10 bases between them. Germline lookup yields CDR1 MDHEN and CDR2 SYDVKM. About this clone: Other DNA sequences in the same sample also yield this CDR3.

The sample was PBMCs or T cells enriched from blood (not recorded which). This receptor was obtained from a woman in her 50s who had recovered from COVID-19. This chain connects TRBV28 to TRBJ2-7; tentative D call: TRBD2 (6 bases). Here the CDR3 DNA reads TGTGCCAGCAGTTTAACGGGGGAAGCCTACGAGCAGTACTTC. Protein product: CASSLTGEAYEQYF.